This T cell receptor beta chain derives from a study of cytomegalovirus exposure and HLA in healthy donors. Study-level findings and limits: A later analysis, which compared TCR beta chains of equal frequency, found the HLA-associated ones more clonally expanded. The study flagged fewer than 200 TCR beta chains as cytomegalovirus-associated. TCR beta sequences reportedly predicted most subjects' HLA-A and HLA-B alleles accurately.

Though nominally healthy at sampling, donors likely had unrecorded immune exposures. On this clone itself: The antigen is undetermined.

Primers included in the PCR were 60 Vbeta and 13 Jbeta primers. Data came from immunoSEQ multiplex PCR; TCRdb stores just in-frame clones and leaves some out. Among 140,000 to 150,000 clones listed, 75% were seen once. The length of the CDR3 is 14 residues. Trimming removed 5 bases from V and 5 bases from J, with 15 bases in between. Germline loops: CDR1 SNHLY, CDR2 FYNNEI. Sample: PBMCs. This TCR was recovered from a man aged 25 to 40 in good health and CMV-seronegative. This rearrangement joins TRBV2 to TRBJ2-5; D is possibly TRBD1 (7 bases). Here the CDR3 DNA reads TGTGCCAGCAGTCGGGGCAGGGGGGAGGAGACCCAGTACTTC. Translating gives CASSRGRGEETQYF.